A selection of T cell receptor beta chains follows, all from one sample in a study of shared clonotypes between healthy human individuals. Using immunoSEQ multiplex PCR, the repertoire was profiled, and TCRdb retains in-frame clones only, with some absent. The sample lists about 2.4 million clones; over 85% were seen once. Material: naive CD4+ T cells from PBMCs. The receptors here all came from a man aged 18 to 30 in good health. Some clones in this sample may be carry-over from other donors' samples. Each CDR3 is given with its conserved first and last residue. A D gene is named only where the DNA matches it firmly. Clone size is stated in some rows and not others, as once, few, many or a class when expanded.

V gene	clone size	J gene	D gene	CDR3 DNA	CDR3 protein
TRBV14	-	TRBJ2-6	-	TGTGCCAGCAGCTTTATGAGTGGGGCCAACGTCCTGACTTTC	CASSFMSGANVLTF
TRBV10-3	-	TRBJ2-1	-	TGTGCCATCAGTGAAGTTACCAAATCCTACAATGAGCAGTTCTTC	CAISEVTKSYNEQFF
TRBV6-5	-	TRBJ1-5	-	TGTGCCAGCAGTCTCGGTCCTTTGAGCAATCAGCCCCAGCATTTT	CASSLGPLSNQPQHF
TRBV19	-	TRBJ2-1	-	TGTGCCAGTAGTACCCCTACTTTCGGTTACAATGAGCAGTTCTTC	CASSTPTFGYNEQFF
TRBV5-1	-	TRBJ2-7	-	TGCGCCAGCAGCTTGTCCCCCCGGTCAAACTACGAGCAGTACTTC	CASSLSPRSNYEQYF
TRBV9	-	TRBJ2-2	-	TGTGCCAGCAGCTCAGTAGGACAGATAACTACCGGGGAGCTGTTTTTT	CASSSVGQITTGELFF
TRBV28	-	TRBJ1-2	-	TGTGCCAGCAGTTTTTCAGGGAGCTCAACCTTC	CASSFSGSSTF
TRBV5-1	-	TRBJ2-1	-	TGCGCCAGCAGCTTGGGAGCGGAGATCTCCTACAATGAGCAGTTCTTC	CASSLGAEISYNEQFF
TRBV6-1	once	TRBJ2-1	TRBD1	TGTGCCAGCAGGACAGGGGATTCCTACAATGAGCAGTTCTTC	CASRTGDSYNEQFF
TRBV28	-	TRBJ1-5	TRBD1	TGTGCCAGCGTCGACAGGACAGGGTCATATAGCAATCAGCCCCAGCATTTT	CASVDRTGSYSNQPQHF
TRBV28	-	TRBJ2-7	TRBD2	TGTGCCAGCAACGCCCCGGGGGGTCTCTACGAGCAGTACTTC	CASNAPGGLYEQYF
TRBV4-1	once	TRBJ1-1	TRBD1	TGCGCCAGCAGCCCTCAGGGCGCAGGGGGCTCGAGGAACACTGAAGCTTTCTTT	CASSPQGAGGSRNTEAFF
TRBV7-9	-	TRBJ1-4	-	TGTGCCAGCAGCTTACAGGGTAAGGAAGTATCGGGTGAAAAACTGTTTTTT	CASSLQGKEVSGEKLFF
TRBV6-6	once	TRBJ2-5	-	TGTGCCAGCAGCCCCTCGTCGGGGACGGAGACCCAGTACTTC	CASSPSSGTETQYF
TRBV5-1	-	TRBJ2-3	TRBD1	TGCGCCAGCAGCACTGGACAGGGGAACACAGATACGCAGTATTTT	CASSTGQGNTDTQYF
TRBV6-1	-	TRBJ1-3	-	TGTGCCAGCAGTGTCCGGACTGCAGGAAACACCATATATTTT	CASSVRTAGNTIYF
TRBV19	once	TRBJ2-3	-	TGTGCCAGTAGTACCCGGGACTGGAGAGATACGCAGTATTTT	CASSTRDWRDTQYF
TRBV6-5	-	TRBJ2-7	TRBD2	TGTGCCAGCAACCGACTAGCGGGAGGGTCCTACGAGCAGTACTTC	CASNRLAGGSYEQYF
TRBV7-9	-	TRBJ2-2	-	TGTGCCAGCAGCTTCGGGCGGGGAACGAACACCGGGGAGCTGTTTTTT	CASSFGRGTNTGELFF
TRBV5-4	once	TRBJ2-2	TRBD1	TGTGCCAGCAGCTTGGCTTTCAGGGGGACAAGCACCGGGGAGCTGTTTTTT	CASSLAFRGTSTGELFF
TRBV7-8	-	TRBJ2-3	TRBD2	TGTGCCAGCAGGGCCGGACTAGCCGAAACAGATACGCAGTATTTT	CASRAGLAETDTQYF
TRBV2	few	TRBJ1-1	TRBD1	TGTGCCAGCGGGACAGATAACACTGAAGCTTTCTTT	CASGTDNTEAFF
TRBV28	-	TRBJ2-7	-	TGTGCCAGCAGTTTGTCAGGGGCCGTTACCTACGAGCAGTACTTC	CASSLSGAVTYEQYF
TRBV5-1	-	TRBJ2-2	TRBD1	TGCGCCAGCAGACGTGGACAGGTCGTAGGCGGGGAGCTGTTTTTT	CASRRGQVVGGELFF
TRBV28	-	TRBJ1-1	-	TGTGCCAGCAGCACCCTACACAGTGTCCTGGAGAACACTGAAGCTTTCTTT	CASSTLHSVLENTEAFF
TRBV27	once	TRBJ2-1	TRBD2	TGTGCCGGAGTAGCGGGGCCCAATGAGCAGTTCTTC	CAGVAGPNEQFF
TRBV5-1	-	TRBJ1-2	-	TGCGCCAGCAGCTTGGAGGGGGGCGCCGGGGGCTACACCTTC	CASSLEGGAGGYTF
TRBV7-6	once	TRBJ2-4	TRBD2	TGTGCCAGCAGCCCAAGCCCTAGCGGGGACAACAAAAACATTCAGTACTTC	CASSPSPSGDNKNIQYF
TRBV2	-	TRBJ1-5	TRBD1	TGTGCCAGCAGTCGGTCCGGGACAGGGGGGCAGCCCCAGCATTTT	CASSRSGTGGQPQHF
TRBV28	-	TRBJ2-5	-	TGTGCCAGCAGTTCCATCGGAGGGACCCAGACCCAGTACTTC	CASSSIGGTQTQYF
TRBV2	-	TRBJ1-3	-	TGTGCCAGCACGGGTGGCGGACTGCCCTCTGGAAACACCATATATTTT	CASTGGGLPSGNTIYF
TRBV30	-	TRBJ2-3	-	TGTGCCTGGAGTTTAGGACGGACTACAGATACGCAGTATTTT	CAWSLGRTTDTQYF
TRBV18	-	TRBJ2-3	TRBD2	TGTGCCAGCTCACCGGGACTAGCGGGAGGGTACGATGAAGGCACAGATACGCAGTATTTT	CASSPGLAGGYDEGTDTQYF
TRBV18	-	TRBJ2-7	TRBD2	TGTGCCAGCTCGAGGACGGGGGGGCTCGGGTACGAGCAGTACTTC	CASSRTGGLGYEQYF
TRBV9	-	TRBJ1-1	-	TGTGCCAGCAGTCAATCTGGCACTGAAGCTTTCTTT	CASSQSGTEAFF
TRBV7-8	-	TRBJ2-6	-	TGTGCCAGCAGCTTAGTTGGAGGGGAAGGGGCCAACGTCCTGACTTTC	CASSLVGGEGANVLTF
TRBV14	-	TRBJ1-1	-	TGTGCCAGCAGCCAAGTTAACAGGGAGAGGACTGAAGCTTTCTTT	CASSQVNRERTEAFF
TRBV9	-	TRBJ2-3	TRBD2	TGTGCCAGCAGCGAGGGGACTAGCGGGAGAGGGGTGGGCACAGATACGCAGTATTTT	CASSEGTSGRGVGTDTQYF
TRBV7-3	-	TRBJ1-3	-	TGTGCCAGCAGCTTATGGTCTGGAAACACCATATATTTT	CASSLWSGNTIYF
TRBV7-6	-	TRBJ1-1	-	TGTGCCAGCAGCTTGCCAGGGGCGTGGAGAGCTTTCTTT	CASSLPGAWRAFF
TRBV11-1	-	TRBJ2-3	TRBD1	TGTGCCAGCAGCTGGGACAGGGGGCCGGTAGATACGCAGTATTTT	CASSWDRGPVDTQYF
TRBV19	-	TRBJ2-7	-	TGTGCCAGTAGTATAGGGGCTCGGGGCGGGAACTCCTACGAGCAGTACTTC	CASSIGARGGNSYEQYF
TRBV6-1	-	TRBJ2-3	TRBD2	TGTGCCAGCAGTGGACGACCGGGACTACGAGAAAATACGCAGTATTTT	CASSGRPGLRENTQYF
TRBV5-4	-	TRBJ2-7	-	TGTGCCAGCAGCTCGGGTGCTCTGTCCTACGAGCAGTACTTC	CASSSGALSYEQYF
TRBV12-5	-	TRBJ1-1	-	TGTGCTAGTGGTTTGGTTGGGGGAAATGAAGCTTTCTTT	CASGLVGGNEAFF
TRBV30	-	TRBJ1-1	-	TGTGCCGGGATAAACACTGAAGCTTTCTTT	CAGINTEAFF
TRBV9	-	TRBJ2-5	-	TGTGCCAGCAGCACCGAACCTGGGGAGACCCAGTACTTC	CASSTEPGETQYF
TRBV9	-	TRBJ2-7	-	TGTGCCAGCAACCCCCATGAGGAGGGATACGAGCAGTACTTC	CASNPHEEGYEQYF
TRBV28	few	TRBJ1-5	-	TGTGCCAGCAGTTTGAGTGCTATACAATCAGGGGCCCAGCATTTT	CASSLSAIQSGAQHF
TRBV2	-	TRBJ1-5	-	TGTGCCAGTGGTCAGGGGAGGAATCAGCCCCAGCATTTT	CASGQGRNQPQHF
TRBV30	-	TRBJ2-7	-	TGTGCCTGGGAGAGCGGGTACAGCTCCTACGAGCAGTACTTC	CAWESGYSSYEQYF
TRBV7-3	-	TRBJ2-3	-	TGTGCCAGCAGCTTGGGCAGGGCTGAGAATACGCAGTATTTT	CASSLGRAENTQYF
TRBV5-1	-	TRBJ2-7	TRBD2	TGCGCCAGCAGCGGATTAGCGGGAGTTAGCTACGAGCAGTACTTC	CASSGLAGVSYEQYF
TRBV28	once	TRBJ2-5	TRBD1	TGTGCCAGCAGTCCCAGGGGGCGCGACAAGACCCAGTACTTC	CASSPRGRDKTQYF
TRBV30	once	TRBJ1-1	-	TGTGCCTGGAGCCGACACTTGAACACTGAAGCTTTCTTT	CAWSRHLNTEAFF